The clone carrying this T cell receptor (beta chain) has a handful of counts. In the original workflow: Counts of nucleated cells, estimated from reference gene primer amplification, were obtained. Some clones are missing from TCRdb's copy, which holds only in-frame ones; the method was immunoSEQ multiplex PCR. Clone size and the V and J calls come from that table; the DNA yielded D and trimming. The sample consists of some 90,000 clones, 75% to 90% of them appearing once. These data originate in a study of blood T cell repertoires in COVID-19. The overall study: Donors in the United States, Italy and Spain gave samples during acute or convalescent COVID-19. Sample material is recorded as cDNA or gDNA derived from T cells, B-cell-depleted T cells, or PBMCs.

V shed 7 bases and J shed 6 bases, with 18 bases lying between them. The CDR3 consists of 14 residues. CDR1 LGHNT and CDR2 FRNRAP come from the germline V gene. What was sequenced was peripheral blood. The chain is built from TRBV12-5 and TRBJ1-2; tentatively, D is TRBD1 (5 bases). This receptor was obtained from a man at least 80 years old with active or convalescent COVID-19. CDR3 region: CASALGSGDHGYTF. The DNA of the CDR3 is TGTGCTAGTGCCTTGGGGTCGGGGGACCATGGCTACACCTTC.